These 16 T cell receptor beta chains were sequenced from one sample in a study of blood T cells in healthy people across ages. Through a sample-barcoded 5' primer and a J-beta primer mix, a second PCR was run for roughly 6 to 11 cycles. TCRdb re-derived calls from the 5' RACE reads in MiXCR, one entry per CDR3 protein. The table lists hundreds of thousands of distinct CDR3 sequences, about 37% of them singletons, with 10% to 15% in the top ten. Sequencing input: blood. The receptors were gathered from a man aged 18 to 30 in good health.

This clonotype showed up just a few times. The chain is built from TRBV7-9 and TRBJ1-5, with D unclear. Germline V lookup: CDR1 SEHNR, CDR2 FQNEAQ (reference sequence). Trimming stripped 0 bases from V and 9 bases from J, with 6 bases between. This CDR3 has 12 residues. The CDR3 is CASSLAGRPQHF. The CDR3 nucleotides are TGTGCCAGCAGCTTAGCGGGAAGGCCCCAGCATTTT.

V is TRBV4-2 and J is TRBJ1-3; tentative D call: TRBD1 (6 bases). Germline V gene sequence: CDR1 LGHNA, CDR2 YNFKEQ. The CDR3 sequence is 16 residues long. The ends were cut back, 3 bases at V and 2 bases at J, with 14 bases in the middle. CDR3 in amino acids: CASSQGLQGAGNTIYF. In DNA, the CDR3 is TGTGCCAGCAGCCAGGGATTACAGGGCGCTGGAAACACCATATATTTT.

The genes are TRBV5-8 and TRBJ1-2, with D possibly matching TRBD1 (6 bases). Germline V gives CDR1 SGHTS, CDR2 YDEGEE. The CDR3 extends over 15 amino acids. Trimming left V 0 bases short and J 1 base short, with 10 bases between. The CDR3 loop reads CASSLVQGRNYGYTF. The CDR3 DNA reads as TGTGCCAGCAGCTTGGTACAGGGCCGTAACTATGGCTACACCTTC.

This clonotype was counted only a few times. The chain couples TRBV7-2 to TRBJ2-7; 7 positions agree with TRBD2. V was clipped by 2 bases and J by 0 bases; unmatched bases: 4. The germline gives CDR1 SGHTA, CDR2 FQGNSA. The CDR3 has 15 amino acids. CDR3 loop: CASSLFGGSSYEQYF. The CDR3 bases are TGTGCCAGCAGCTTATTCGGGGGGAGCTCCTACGAGCAGTACTTC. Supplemented by reference TRBV7-2 and TRBJ2-7, the full variable domain reads GAGVSQSPSNKVTEKGKDVELRCDPISGHTALYWYRQSLGQGLEFLIYFQGNSAPDKSGLPSDRFSAERTGGSVSTLTIQRTQQEDSAVYLCASSLFGGSSYEQYFGPGTRLTVT.

This clonotype was detected only a few times. The chain is built from TRBV5-5 and TRBJ1-2, with TRBD1 matching 8 bases. V shed 4 bases, J shed 7 bases, and the junction held 12 bases outside the gene matches. The CDR3 extends over 15 amino acids. In germline, CDR1 is SGHKS, CDR2 YYEKEE (reference sequence). CDR3 DNA: TGTGCCAGCAGCGCCGGGCTGCCAGGGGGCGGTGGCTACACCTTC. It translates to CASSAGLPGGGGYTF.

The rearrangement uses TRBV7-2 and TRBJ2-7; no reliable D call. Trimming removed 5 bases from V and 7 bases from J, with 12 bases in between. Per germline, CDR1 SGHTA and CDR2 FQGNSA. The CDR3 has 12 amino acids. This CDR3 reads CASSRPGNEQYF. The CDR3 DNA follows: TGTGCCAGCAGCCGGCCGGGCAATGAGCAGTACTTC.

The rearrangement uses TRBV7-2 and TRBJ1-2; D gene uncertain. The CDR3 has 13 residues. The V and J ends lost 5 bases and 0 bases respectively, with 7 bases between them. Per germline, CDR1 SGHTA and CDR2 FQGNSA. This CDR3 is CASSKDPNYGYTF. CDR3 in DNA: TGTGCCAGCAGCAAGGACCCTAACTATGGCTACACCTTC.

About this clonotype itself: At one end the junction does not follow the germline gene, possibly because of a read error. This sequence joins TRBV29-1 and TRBJ1-2; weak D call: TRBD1 (5 bases). Germline V gene lookup returns CDR1 SQVTM and CDR2 ANQGSEA. The CDR3 is 14 amino acids. CDR3 sequence reads: CGVVGHPLNYGYTF. The CDR3 region has the DNA TGCGGCGTTGTTGGACACCCCCTTAACTATGGCTACACCTTC.

The gene calls are TRBV4-2 and TRBJ2-1; D is unresolved. The last part of the DNA fits TRBJ2-7 better; the J call may be wrong. CDR1 LGHNA and CDR2 YNFKEQ come from the germline V gene. The CDR3 covers 14 residues. CDR3 loop: CASSQEPSYNEQYF. The CDR3 DNA follows: TGTGCCAGCAGCCAAGAGCCCTCTTACAATGAGCAGTACTTC.

This clonotype was seen more than once but under ten times. The CDR3, as DNA: TGCAGTGCAAAGACTAGCGGGGGGATCACAGATACGCAGTATTTT. Its translation is CSAKTSGGITDTQYF. This rearrangement joins TRBV20-1 to TRBJ2-3; 13 nucleotides line up with TRBD2. V was clipped by 6 bases and J by 2 bases; unmatched bases: 5. The CDR3 loop spans 15 amino acids. In germline, CDR1 is DFQATT, CDR2 SNEGSKA (reference sequence).

There are a few counts of this clonotype. This rearrangement joins TRBV5-1 to TRBJ1-1; D may be TRBD1 (5 bases). CDR3 length: 15 residues. Germline V gene sequence: CDR1 SGHRS, CDR2 YFSETQ. Trimming cost V 1 base and J 4 bases, with 14 bases left between them. CDR3 loop: CASSLKAGSGTEAFF. CDR3 bases: TGCGCCAGCAGCTTGAAGGCAGGGTCGGGCACTGAAGCTTTCTTT.

CDR3 DNA: TGTGCCAGCAGTCGGGACGGGCAGCGCTATGGCTACACCTTC. This translates into CASSRDGQRYGYTF. The chain carries TRBV6-5 and TRBJ1-2; TRBD1 might be the D (5 bases). Trimming took 5 bases from V and 4 from J, leaving 14 bases between them. The germline V gene encodes CDR1 MNHEY and CDR2 SVGAGI. This CDR3 has 14 amino acids.

CDR3 DNA sequence: TGCGCCAGCAGCCAAGAGGGGACTAGCGGCACAGATACGCAGTATTTT. Its protein product is CASSQEGTSGTDTQYF. V usage is TRBV4-3 and J usage is TRBJ2-3; 10 bases line up with TRBD2. This CDR3 has 16 residues. The germline V gene has CDR1 LGHNA and CDR2 YSLEER. The trim removed 0 bases at V and 1 base at J, leaving 1 base unmatched.

This clonotype was detected ten times or more. The chain links TRBV20-1 to TRBJ1-2; tentatively, D is TRBD1 (5 bases). Germline V gene data show CDR1 as DFQATT and CDR2 as SNEGSKA (reference sequence). V gave up 5 bases and J gave up 4 bases, with 14 bases separating them. The CDR3 is 13 residues long. In nucleotides, the CDR3 is TGCAGTGCTTTCCGGGACGGCCCCTATGGCTACACCTTC. The encoded protein is CSAFRDGPYGYTF.

A note on this clonotype: A read error may explain this, as a much larger clone is one base away. The chain couples TRBV12-3 or TRBV12-4 to TRBJ1-2; TRBD1 is a possible D gene (5 bases). V was pared by 6 bases and J by 4 bases, with 15 bases between. The CDR3 extends over 14 amino acids. The CDR3 region has the DNA TGTGCCAGCAGCGAGACAGCAGGACTCTATGGCTACACCTTC. Residues: CASSETAGLYGYTF.

The chain carries TRBV3-1 and TRBJ2-2; the D is unclear. The V and J ends lost 0 bases and 3 bases respectively, with 5 bases between them. The CDR3 is 14 amino acids. Germline V gene sequence: CDR1 LGHDT, CDR2 YNNKEL (reference sequence). Here the CDR3 reads CASSQDIDTGELFF. CDR3 coding DNA: TGTGCCAGCAGCCAAGATATAGACACCGGGGAGCTGTTTTTT.